The rows below give T cell receptor beta chains drawn from one sample of a study of STAT5B mutations in CD4+ large granular lymphocyte leukemia. Repertoires were generated with immunoSEQ multiplex PCR, while TCRdb's copy carries only in-frame clones and drops some. The sample carries 30,000 to 40,000 clones, roughly 87% recorded once. Sequenced material: CD4+ T cells from blood buffy coats. The receptor source for this set is a human donor in good health. The CDR3 runs from the conserved cysteine through the conserved F or W. D genes are given only for firm matches. For some rows the clone size is stated as once, few or many, or as a class when expanded; others skip it.

clone_size: NA
j_call: TRBJ2-5
v_call: TRBV14
d_call: TRBD1
cdr3_aa: CASSQDLRTGKETQYF
cdr3_nt: TGTGCCAGCAGCCAAGATTTAAGGACAGGGAAAGAGACCCAGTACTTC

clone_size: NA
j_call: TRBJ2-7
v_call: TRBV11-1
d_call: TRBD2
cdr3_aa: CASSLTSGRGYEQYF
cdr3_nt: TGTGCCAGCAGTCTAACTAGCGGGAGAGGCTACGAGCAGTACTTC

clone_size: NA
j_call: TRBJ2-4
v_call: TRBV2
d_call: TRBD2
cdr3_aa: CASSPGLAGPGVKNIQYF
cdr3_nt: TGTGCCAGCAGCCCGGGACTAGCGGGGCCGGGGGTCAAAAACATTCAGTACTTC

clone_size: NA
j_call: TRBJ2-2
v_call: TRBV10-2
d_call: TRBD2
cdr3_aa: CASSNIAGRTNTGELFF
cdr3_nt: TGCGCCAGCAGTAATATAGCGGGCCGAACGAACACCGGGGAGCTGTTTTTT

clone_size: NA
j_call: TRBJ2-1
v_call: TRBV6-1
d_call: NA
cdr3_aa: CASIPRGDSGEQFF
cdr3_nt: TGTGCCAGCATCCCGAGGGGGGATTCAGGTGAGCAGTTCTTC

clone_size: NA
j_call: TRBJ1-4
v_call: TRBV6-5
d_call: TRBD1
cdr3_aa: CASMRGPGEKLFF
cdr3_nt: TGTGCCAGCATGAGGGGGCCGGGTGAAAAACTGTTTTTT

clone_size: once
j_call: TRBJ2-1
v_call: TRBV6-5
d_call: NA
cdr3_aa: CASSYRRPSSYNEQFF
cdr3_nt: TGTGCCAGCAGTTATCGACGACCGAGCTCCTACAATGAGCAGTTCTTC

clone_size: few
j_call: TRBJ2-7
v_call: TRBV7-9
d_call: TRBD2
cdr3_aa: CASSLAAGASYEQYF
cdr3_nt: TGTGCCAGCAGCTTAGCTGCGGGAGCTAGCTACGAGCAGTACTTC

clone_size: NA
j_call: TRBJ2-5
v_call: TRBV19
d_call: TRBD2
cdr3_aa: CASSMRLGGVAGLGTQYF
cdr3_nt: TGTGCCAGTAGTATGCGATTGGGTGGGGTAGCGGGACTCGGGACCCAGTACTTC

clone_size: NA
j_call: TRBJ1-2
v_call: TRBV6-1
d_call: NA
cdr3_aa: CASSDRGAYGYTF
cdr3_nt: TGTGCCAGCAGTGATCGGGGGGCCTACGGCTACACCTTC

clone_size: once
j_call: TRBJ2-6
v_call: TRBV6-6
d_call: NA
cdr3_aa: CASRPSLAPGANVLTF
cdr3_nt: TGTGCCAGCAGACCCTCTTTGGCCCCCGGGGCCAACGTCCTGACTTTC

clone_size: NA
j_call: TRBJ1-1
v_call: TRBV6-6
d_call: TRBD1
cdr3_aa: CASSRDRGQDTEAFF
cdr3_nt: TGTGCCAGCAGTCGTGACAGGGGGCAGGATACTGAAGCTTTCTTT

clone_size: NA
j_call: TRBJ2-3
v_call: TRBV19
d_call: TRBD1
cdr3_aa: CASSIGQGGTDTQYF
cdr3_nt: TGTGCCAGTAGTATAGGACAGGGCGGCACAGATACGCAGTATTTT

clone_size: NA
j_call: TRBJ2-2
v_call: TRBV25-1
d_call: NA
cdr3_aa: CASSRDYTGELFF
cdr3_nt: TGTGCCAGCAGTCGAGACTACACCGGGGAGCTGTTTTTT

clone_size: NA
j_call: TRBJ1-1
v_call: TRBV19
d_call: NA
cdr3_aa: CASSTPGRGQNTEAFF
cdr3_nt: TGTGCCAGTAGTACCCCGGGGAGGGGACAGAACACTGAAGCTTTCTTT